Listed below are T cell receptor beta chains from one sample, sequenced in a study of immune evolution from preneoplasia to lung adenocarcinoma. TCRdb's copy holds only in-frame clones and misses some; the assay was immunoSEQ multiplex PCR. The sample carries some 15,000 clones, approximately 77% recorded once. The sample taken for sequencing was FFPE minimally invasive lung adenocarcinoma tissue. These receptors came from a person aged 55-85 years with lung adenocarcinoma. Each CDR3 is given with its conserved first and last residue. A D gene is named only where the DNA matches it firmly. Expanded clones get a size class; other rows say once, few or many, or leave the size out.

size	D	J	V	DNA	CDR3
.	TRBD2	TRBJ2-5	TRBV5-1	TGCGCCAGCAGCCGCCAGCGGGGGCCCCAAGAGACCCAGTACTTC	CASSRQRGPQETQYF
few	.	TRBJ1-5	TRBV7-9	TGTGCCAGCAGCTTAGACCAGCCGAATCAGCCCCAGCATTTT	CASSLDQPNQPQHF
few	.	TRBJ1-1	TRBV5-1	TGCGCCAGCAGCCCTGGCGGGGCAGACAACACTGAAGCTTTCTTT	CASSPGGADNTEAFF
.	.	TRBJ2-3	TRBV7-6	TGTGCCAGCAGCTTAGTACGCACAGATACGCAGTATTTT	CASSLVRTDTQYF
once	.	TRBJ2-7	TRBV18	TGTGCCAGCTCAGGGGGCAGGGACAACGAGCAGTACTTC	CASSGGRDNEQYF
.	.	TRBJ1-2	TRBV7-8	TGTGCCAGCAGCCCCACGGCTCAGGGAAGCGGTGGCTACACCTTC	CASSPTAQGSGGYTF
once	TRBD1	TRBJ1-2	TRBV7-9	TGTGCCAGCAGCTTAGCGGGGACAGGGGACACTAACTATGGCTACACCTTC	CASSLAGTGDTNYGYTF
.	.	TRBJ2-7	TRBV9	TGTGCCAGCAGCGTAGACGGAGGGGGTGCCCCGCGGTACTTC	CASSVDGGGAPRYF
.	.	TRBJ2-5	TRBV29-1	TGCAGCGTTGTACGAGAGACCCAGTACTTC	CSVVRETQYF
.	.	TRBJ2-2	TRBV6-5	TGTGCCAGCAGTTACTCGAATATAGCCGGAGAGCTGTTTTTT	CASSYSNIAGELFF
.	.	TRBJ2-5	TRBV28	TGTGCCAGCAAAACTCTCCGATCTAGCGACGAAGAGACCCAGTACTTC	CASKTLRSSDEETQYF
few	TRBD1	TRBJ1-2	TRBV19	TGTGCCAGTACAGGACAGGGATCCGATGGCTACACCTTC	CASTGQGSDGYTF
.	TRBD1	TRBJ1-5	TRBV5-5	TGTGCCAGCAGGCTGGGACAGGGCCTCAATCAGCCCCAGCATTTT	CASRLGQGLNQPQHF